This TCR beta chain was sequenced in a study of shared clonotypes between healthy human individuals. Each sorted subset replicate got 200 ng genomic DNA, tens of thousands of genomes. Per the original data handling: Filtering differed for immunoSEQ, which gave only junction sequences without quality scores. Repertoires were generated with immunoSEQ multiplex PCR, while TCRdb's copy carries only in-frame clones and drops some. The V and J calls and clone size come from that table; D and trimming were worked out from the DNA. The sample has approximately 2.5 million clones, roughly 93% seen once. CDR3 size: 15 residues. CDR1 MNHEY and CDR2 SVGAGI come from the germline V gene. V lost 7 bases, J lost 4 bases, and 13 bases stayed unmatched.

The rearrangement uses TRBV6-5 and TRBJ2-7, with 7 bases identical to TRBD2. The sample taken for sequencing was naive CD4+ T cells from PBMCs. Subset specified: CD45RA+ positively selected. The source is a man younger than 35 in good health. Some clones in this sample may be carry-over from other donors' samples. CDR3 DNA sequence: TGTGCCAGCAAACCGGATGGGGGAGGGGATTACGAGCAGTACTTC. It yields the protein CASKPDGGGDYEQYF.